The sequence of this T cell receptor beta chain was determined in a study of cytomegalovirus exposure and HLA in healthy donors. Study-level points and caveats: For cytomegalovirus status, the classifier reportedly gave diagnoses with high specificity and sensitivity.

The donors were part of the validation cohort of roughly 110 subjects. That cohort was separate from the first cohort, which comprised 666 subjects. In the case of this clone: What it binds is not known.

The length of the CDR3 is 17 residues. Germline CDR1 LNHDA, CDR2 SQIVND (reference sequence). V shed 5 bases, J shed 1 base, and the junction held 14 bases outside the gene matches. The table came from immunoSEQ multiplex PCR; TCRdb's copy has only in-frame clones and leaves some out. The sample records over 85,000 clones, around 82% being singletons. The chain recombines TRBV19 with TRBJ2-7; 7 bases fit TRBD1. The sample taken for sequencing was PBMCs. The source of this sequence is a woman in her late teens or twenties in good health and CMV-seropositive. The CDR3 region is CASSSNPGQTISYEQYF. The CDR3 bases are TGTGCCAGTAGTTCAAACCCGGGACAGACAATTTCCTACGAGCAGTACTTC.